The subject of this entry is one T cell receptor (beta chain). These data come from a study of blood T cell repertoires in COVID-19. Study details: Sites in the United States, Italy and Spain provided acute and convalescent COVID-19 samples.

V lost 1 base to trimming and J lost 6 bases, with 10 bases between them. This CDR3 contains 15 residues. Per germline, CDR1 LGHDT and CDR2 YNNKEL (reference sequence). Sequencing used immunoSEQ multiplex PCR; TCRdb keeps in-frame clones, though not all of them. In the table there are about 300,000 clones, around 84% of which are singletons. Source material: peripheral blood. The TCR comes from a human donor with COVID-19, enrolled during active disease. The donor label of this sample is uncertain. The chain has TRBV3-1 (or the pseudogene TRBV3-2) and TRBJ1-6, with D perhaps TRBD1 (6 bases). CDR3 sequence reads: CASSQVGTPNSPLHF. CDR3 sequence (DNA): TGTGCCAGCAGCCAAGTTGGGACACCTAATTCACCCCTCCACTTT.